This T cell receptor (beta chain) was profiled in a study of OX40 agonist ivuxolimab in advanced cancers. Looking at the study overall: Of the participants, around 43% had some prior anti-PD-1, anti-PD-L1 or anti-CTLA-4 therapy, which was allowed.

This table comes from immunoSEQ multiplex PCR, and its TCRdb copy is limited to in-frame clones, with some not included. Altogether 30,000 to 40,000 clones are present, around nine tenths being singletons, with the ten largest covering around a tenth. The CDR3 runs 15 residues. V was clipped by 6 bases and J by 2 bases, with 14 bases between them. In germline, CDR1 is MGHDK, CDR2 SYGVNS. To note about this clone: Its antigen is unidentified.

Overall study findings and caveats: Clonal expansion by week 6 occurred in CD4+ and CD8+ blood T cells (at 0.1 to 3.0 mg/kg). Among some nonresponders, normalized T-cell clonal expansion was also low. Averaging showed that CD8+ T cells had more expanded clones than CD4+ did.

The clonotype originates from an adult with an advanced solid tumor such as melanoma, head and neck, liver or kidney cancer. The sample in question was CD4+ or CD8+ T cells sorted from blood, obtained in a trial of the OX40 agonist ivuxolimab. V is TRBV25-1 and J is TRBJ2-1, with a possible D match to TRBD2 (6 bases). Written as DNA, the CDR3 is TGTGCCAGCAGCCCCCTTTCGGGAGCCTACAATGAGCAGTTCTTC. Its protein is CASSPLSGAYNEQFF.